This T cell receptor (beta chain) was documented in a study of blood T cell repertoires in COVID-19. This table comes from immunoSEQ multiplex PCR, and its TCRdb copy is limited to in-frame clones, with some not included. The data hold 130,000 to 150,000 clones, with about 86% observed a single time. What was sequenced was peripheral blood. The receptor's source is an elderly woman with acute or convalescent COVID-19.

DNA for the CDR3: TGTGCCAGCAGCTTGGACCCGGGAGACTATGGCTACACCTTC. It encodes CASSLDPGDYGYTF. The rearrangement joins TRBV7-9 to TRBJ1-2; D uncertain. The CDR3 loop spans 14 amino acids. Germline CDR1 SEHNR, CDR2 FQNEAQ (reference sequence). Trimming took 3 bases from V and 3 from J, leaving 11 bases between them.